These T cell receptor beta chains were read from a single sample in a study of cytomegalovirus exposure and HLA in healthy donors. The protocol was immunoSEQ multiplex PCR, while the TCRdb copy is restricted to in-frame clones and leaves out a portion. The sample consists of around 180,000 clones, approximately 80% of them appearing once. Sequencing was done on a sample of PBMCs. All receptors derive from a woman aged 40 to 55 in good health and CMV-seronegative. CDR3s include the opening cysteine and the closing phenylalanine or tryptophan. Where a row states a size, it is once, few, many or the class of an expanded clone; other rows omit it.

clone_size: -; v_call: TRBV19; cdr3_aa: CASSMFSTGGVYEQYF
clone_size: -; v_call: TRBV7-9; cdr3_aa: CASSLVEVPEKLFF
clone_size: -; v_call: TRBV7-2; cdr3_aa: CASSLVSGSYNEQFF
clone_size: -; v_call: TRBV5-8; cdr3_aa: CASSRGTELSNQPQHF
clone_size: -; v_call: TRBV30; cdr3_aa: CASSRGRLYNEQFF
clone_size: -; v_call: TRBV7-9; cdr3_aa: CASSSTSGGTRLEAFF
clone_size: -; v_call: TRBV6-1; cdr3_aa: CASSGQRSGANVLTF
clone_size: -; v_call: TRBV27; cdr3_aa: CASSLSPRGSGANVLTF
clone_size: -; v_call: TRBV4-2; cdr3_aa: CASSQEQGAGDYGYTF
clone_size: once; v_call: TRBV27; cdr3_aa: CASSRTGVGSPLHF
clone_size: few; v_call: TRBV30; cdr3_aa: CAWSFKGARQPQHF
clone_size: -; v_call: TRBV7-2; cdr3_aa: CASSGRGSNTGELFF
clone_size: -; v_call: TRBV7-2; cdr3_aa: CASTPTGGNTEAFF
clone_size: -; v_call: TRBV6-5; cdr3_aa: CASSRQGAWNTEAFF
clone_size: -; v_call: TRBV29-1; cdr3_aa: CSARTGQLAFNEKLFF
clone_size: -; v_call: TRBV27; cdr3_aa: CASSWRGDNSPLHF
clone_size: -; v_call: TRBV27; cdr3_aa: CASKPETGAPVNTEAFF
clone_size: few; v_call: TRBV18; cdr3_aa: CASSPVLQGVDQPQHF
clone_size: -; v_call: TRBV11-3; cdr3_aa: CASSLERFTGEAFF
clone_size: -; v_call: TRBV6-5; cdr3_aa: CASSRRTMNTGELFF
clone_size: once; v_call: TRBV11-2; cdr3_aa: CASSLSTGGTQYF
clone_size: -; v_call: TRBV2; cdr3_aa: CASSEGTVNTEAFF
clone_size: -; v_call: TRBV15; cdr3_aa: CATRGGPLYGYTF
clone_size: -; v_call: TRBV27; cdr3_aa: CASSLRSPTGVLVGLYNEQFF
clone_size: few; v_call: TRBV5-1; cdr3_aa: CASSLVTSGRAGPPDTQYF
clone_size: -; v_call: TRBV19; cdr3_aa: CASSEPGWNYGYTF
clone_size: -; v_call: TRBV7-9; cdr3_aa: CASSAPQGALGGYTF
clone_size: -; v_call: TRBV4-1; cdr3_aa: CASSRGELAVDNEQFF
clone_size: -; v_call: TRBV30; cdr3_aa: CAWSRDRDSEAFF
clone_size: -; v_call: TRBV11-1; cdr3_aa: CASSLARVRGGETQYF
clone_size: once; v_call: TRBV7-2; cdr3_aa: CASSERGDTEAFF
clone_size: once; v_call: TRBV5-1; cdr3_aa: CASRMRGGTYEQYF
clone_size: -; v_call: TRBV9; cdr3_aa: CASSGGTGRAREQFF
clone_size: -; v_call: TRBV7-7; cdr3_aa: CASSSLSETQYF
clone_size: -; v_call: TRBV25-1; cdr3_aa: CATSPGLGGTDTQYF
clone_size: -; v_call: TRBV19; cdr3_aa: CASSISSYNEQFF
clone_size: -; v_call: TRBV19; cdr3_aa: CASSTGEWGNGYTF
clone_size: -; v_call: TRBV9; cdr3_aa: CASSGEAGQETQYF
clone_size: -; v_call: TRBV5-4; cdr3_aa: CASSLGGPMNTEAFF
clone_size: few; v_call: TRBV2; cdr3_aa: CASRGGQGRAVGTEAFF
clone_size: -; v_call: TRBV10-3; cdr3_aa: CAIMRQTAGDNEQFF
clone_size: once; v_call: TRBV7-2; cdr3_aa: CASSLLDRGLTEAFF
clone_size: -; v_call: TRBV30; cdr3_aa: CAWSSGLPNTEAFF
clone_size: -; v_call: TRBV7-3; cdr3_aa: CASSPHRDTGELFF
clone_size: -; v_call: TRBV19; cdr3_aa: CASSRGQSNNEQFF
clone_size: -; v_call: TRBV4-1; cdr3_aa: CASSLDRSPDTQYF
clone_size: -; v_call: TRBV5-1; cdr3_aa: CASSSGQSPYGYTF
clone_size: -; v_call: TRBV4-1; cdr3_aa: CASSQLPGQNTEAFF
clone_size: -; v_call: TRBV7-2; cdr3_aa: CASSFPVFQETQYF
clone_size: -; v_call: TRBV2; cdr3_aa: CASLTLTASTDTQYF